The clone carrying this T cell receptor beta chain was found once. An end of the junction does not agree with germline; a read error may underlie this. Other nucleotide sequences from this sample produce the same CDR3. The CDR3 has 11 residues. Germline V gene data show CDR1 as LNHDA and CDR2 as SQIVND (reference sequence). This record comes from a study of control samples from healthy donors and cancer patients. Assay: immunoSEQ multiplex PCR; the TCRdb copy retains only in-frame clones and omits some. Found here are under 300,000 clones, about 80% of them singletons; the top ten hold about an eighth.

The genes are TRBV19 and TRBJ2-2, with D unclear. Specimen: PBMCs. The sequence was obtained from a woman in her fifties or sixties with lung cancer. The CDR3 loop reads CASKRAGELFF. The CDR3 coding sequence is TGTGCTAGTAAACGCGCCGGGGAGCTGTTTTTT.